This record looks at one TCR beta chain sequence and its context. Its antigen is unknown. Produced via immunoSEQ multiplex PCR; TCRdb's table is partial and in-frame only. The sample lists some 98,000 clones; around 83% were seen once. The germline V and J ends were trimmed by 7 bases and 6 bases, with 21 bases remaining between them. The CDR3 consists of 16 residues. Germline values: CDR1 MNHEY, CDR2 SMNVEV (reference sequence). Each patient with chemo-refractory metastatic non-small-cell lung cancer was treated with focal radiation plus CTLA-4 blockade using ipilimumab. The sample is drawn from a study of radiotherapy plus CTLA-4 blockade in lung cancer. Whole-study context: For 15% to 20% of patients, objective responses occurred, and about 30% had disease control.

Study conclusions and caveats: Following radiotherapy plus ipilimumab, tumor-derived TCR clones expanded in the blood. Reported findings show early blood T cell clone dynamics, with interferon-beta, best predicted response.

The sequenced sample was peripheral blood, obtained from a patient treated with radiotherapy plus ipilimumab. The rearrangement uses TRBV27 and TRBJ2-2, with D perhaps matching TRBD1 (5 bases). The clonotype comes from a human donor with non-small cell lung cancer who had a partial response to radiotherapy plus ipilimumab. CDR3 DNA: TGTGCCAGCAAACTTTACCAGACAGCTCTTGCCGGGGAGCTGTTTTTT. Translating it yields CASKLYQTALAGELFF.